These T cell receptor beta chains were read from a single sample in a study of shared clonotypes between healthy human individuals. Profiling relied on immunoSEQ multiplex PCR, and the TCRdb table lists in-frame clones only, not all of them. The profile shows 600,000 to 800,000 clones, about two thirds of them singletons. The specimen was memory CD4+ T cells sorted from blood. Receptors were obtained from a woman younger than 45 in good health. CDR3s include the opening cysteine and the closing phenylalanine or tryptophan. A D gene is named only where the DNA matches it firmly. Rows give clone size only sometimes, using once, few, many, or a class for an expanded clone.

d_gene	abundance	j_gene	v_gene	CDR3aa	CDR3nt
TRBD1	few	TRBJ1-4	TRBV28	CASSLFRPGQGAVGEKLFF	TGTGCCAGCAGTTTATTCAGGCCGGGACAGGGGGCCGTAGGTGAAAAACTGTTTTTT
TRBD1	few	TRBJ1-4	TRBV5-1	CASSLGDRDGEKLFF	TGCGCCAGCAGCTTGGGGGACAGGGACGGCGAAAAACTGTTTTTT
-	many	TRBJ1-3	TRBV27	CASSKGMSGNTIYF	TGTGCCAGCAGTAAAGGGATGTCTGGAAACACCATATATTTT
-	once	TRBJ2-4	TRBV28	CASSSGAKNIQYF	TGTGCCAGCAGTTCAGGGGCCAAAAACATTCAGTACTTC
-	-	TRBJ1-1	TRBV19	CASSMISMNTEAFF	TGTGCCAGTAGTATGATTAGCATGAACACTGAAGCTTTCTTT
-	-	TRBJ2-7	TRBV27	CASGGHETGSYEQYF	TGTGCCAGCGGGGGGCATGAGACAGGCTCCTACGAGCAGTACTTC
TRBD1	-	TRBJ2-3	TRBV5-1	CASSSDRGPDTQYF	TGCGCCAGCAGCTCGGACAGGGGACCAGATACGCAGTATTTT
-	-	TRBJ2-1	TRBV5-1	CASSFGGDYNEQFF	TGCGCCAGCAGCTTCGGGGGAGACTACAATGAGCAGTTCTTC
-	-	TRBJ2-1	TRBV15	CATSRNPTGNNEQFF	TGTGCCACCAGCAGAAATCCCACAGGTAACAATGAGCAGTTCTTC
-	-	TRBJ1-2	TRBV30	CAWTFSGKGFNYGYTF	TGTGCCTGGACCTTCTCCGGGAAGGGTTTCAACTATGGCTACACCTTC
-	-	TRBJ1-1	TRBV15	CATSRNTGTEAFF	TGTGCCACCAGCAGGAACACTGGCACTGAAGCTTTCTTT
-	-	TRBJ1-2	TRBV28	CASSLVYYGYTF	TGTGCCAGCAGTTTGGTTTATTATGGCTACACCTTC
TRBD1	-	TRBJ2-1	TRBV4-2	CASSQGQGARNEQFF	TGTGCCAGCAGCCAAGGCCAGGGGGCGCGAAATGAGCAGTTCTTC
TRBD2	-	TRBJ2-5	TRBV6-5	CASSYAGGAEETQYF	TGTGCCAGCAGTTATGCGGGGGGCGCGGAAGAGACCCAGTACTTC
TRBD1	-	TRBJ2-7	TRBV10-3	CAISDLGTGGDEQYF	TGTGCCATCAGTGACCTCGGGACAGGGGGCGACGAGCAGTACTTC
-	-	TRBJ1-5	TRBV11-2	CASSLGGLPYSNQPQHF	TGTGCCAGCAGCTTGGGAGGACTGCCTTATAGCAATCAGCCCCAGCATTTT
-	-	TRBJ2-6	TRBV19	CASQGGGAGANVLTF	TGTGCCAGTCAGGGGGGAGGCGCTGGGGCCAACGTCCTGACTTTC
TRBD1	-	TRBJ1-2	TRBV5-6	CASSFDRVEGYTF	TGTGCCAGCAGCTTTGACAGGGTTGAAGGCTACACCTTC
-	-	TRBJ2-3	TRBV5-4	CASSFQYTDTQYF	TGTGCCAGCAGCTTCCAATACACAGATACGCAGTATTTT
TRBD1	once	TRBJ1-3	TRBV5-1	CASSTTGGGGNTIYF	TGCGCCAGCAGCACGACAGGGGGAGGAGGAAACACCATATATTTT
-	once	TRBJ1-1	TRBV2	CASSENMNTEAFF	TGTGCCAGCAGTGAAAACATGAACACTGAAGCTTTCTTT
-	-	TRBJ1-2	TRBV28	CASVRDGGYTF	TGTGCCAGCGTACGGGACGGAGGCTACACCTTC
TRBD1	-	TRBJ1-5	TRBV28	CASTGQGHQPQHF	TGTGCCAGCACAGGACAGGGACATCAGCCCCAGCATTTT
-	-	TRBJ2-5	TRBV11-2	CASSLGLKETQYF	TGTGCCAGCAGCTTAGGACTAAAAGAGACCCAGTACTTC
-	many	TRBJ2-3	TRBV4-1	CASSQDGQGGTDTQYF	TGCGCCAGCAGCCAAGATGGGCAGGGGGGTACAGATACGCAGTATTTT
-	-	TRBJ2-1	TRBV28	CASTPRSSYNEQFF	TGTGCCAGCACCCCCCGCAGCTCCTACAATGAGCAGTTCTTC
TRBD2	-	TRBJ2-3	TRBV11-2	CASSTTSPGGTDTQYF	TGTGCCAGCAGCACGACTAGTCCCGGGGGGACAGATACGCAGTATTTT
TRBD1	few	TRBJ1-5	TRBV28	CASSPTRQGDQPQHF	TGTGCCAGCAGTCCAACTAGACAGGGCGATCAGCCCCAGCATTTT
-	-	TRBJ2-2	TRBV5-1	CASSLGGARSDGELFF	TGCGCCAGCAGCTTGGGTGGGGCCCGGAGTGACGGGGAGCTGTTTTTT
TRBD2	-	TRBJ2-1	TRBV2	CASSSGTSGNNEQFF	TGTGCCAGCAGTAGCGGGACTAGCGGAAACAATGAGCAGTTCTTC
TRBD2	many	TRBJ2-1	TRBV4-2	CASSQDPGLFNEQFF	TGTGCCAGCAGCCAAGACCCGGGACTATTCAATGAGCAGTTCTTC
-	once	TRBJ1-4	TRBV19	CASSIWGPNEKLFF	TGTGCCAGTAGTATTTGGGGGCCAAATGAAAAACTGTTTTTT
-	-	TRBJ1-2	TRBV10-1	CATAVTGSYGYTF	TGCGCCACAGCAGTAACGGGATCCTATGGCTACACCTTC
-	-	TRBJ2-4	TRBV7-9	CASSLVNHGDIQYF	TGTGCCAGCAGCTTAGTTAATCATGGGGACATTCAGTACTTC
-	-	TRBJ2-1	TRBV19	CAIRLGTRVNEQFF	TGTGCCATCCGCCTGGGTACACGAGTTAATGAGCAGTTCTTC
TRBD2	-	TRBJ2-3	TRBV13	CASSFPSGASTDTQYF	TGTGCCAGCAGCTTCCCTAGCGGGGCGAGCACAGATACGCAGTATTTT
-	once	TRBJ1-2	TRBV28	CASSLLDGTNYGYTF	TGTGCCAGCAGTTTGTTAGATGGAACTAACTATGGCTACACCTTC
TRBD2	-	TRBJ2-3	TRBV2	CASSPLARTDTQYF	TGTGCCAGCAGCCCACTAGCGCGGACAGATACGCAGTATTTT
TRBD1	few	TRBJ1-2	TRBV4-1	CASSPQQGSGYTF	TGCGCCAGCAGCCCCCAACAGGGGAGTGGCTACACCTTC
TRBD2	once	TRBJ2-7	TRBV5-4	CASSSQQGLAGDEQYF	TGTGCCAGCAGCTCCCAACAGGGACTAGCGGGAGACGAGCAGTACTTC
-	-	TRBJ1-5	TRBV28	CASSLDSYSNQPQHF	TGTGCCAGCAGTTTGGACAGCTATAGCAATCAGCCCCAGCATTTT
TRBD1	-	TRBJ1-3	TRBV5-1	CASSSGTAGNTIYF	TGCGCCAGCAGCTCTGGGACAGCTGGAAACACCATATATTTT
-	few	TRBJ2-1	TRBV27	CASSLKGVAYNEQFF	TGTGCCAGCAGTTTAAAGGGGGTTGCCTACAATGAGCAGTTCTTC
-	once	TRBJ2-5	TRBV28	CASRESVTQYF	TGTGCCAGCAGGGAATCGGTGACCCAGTACTTC
-	-	TRBJ1-3	TRBV2	CASSPPRVSGNTIYF	TGTGCCAGCAGTCCCCCCCGGGTGTCTGGAAACACCATATATTTT
-	-	TRBJ2-4	TRBV6-1	CASSEGWSLAKNIQYF	TGTGCCAGCAGTGAAGGGTGGAGTTTGGCCAAAAACATTCAGTACTTC
TRBD2	-	TRBJ2-2	TRBV5-4	CASSWGLVSGSGELFF	TGTGCCAGCAGCTGGGGACTAGTATCGGGGTCCGGGGAGCTGTTTTTT
TRBD2	-	TRBJ2-1	TRBV11-2	CASSLVASGSLGEQFF	TGTGCCAGCAGCTTAGTGGCTAGCGGGAGTTTGGGTGAGCAGTTCTTC
-	-	TRBJ1-1	TRBV5-1	CASSWGNTEAFF	TGCGCCAGCAGTTGGGGGAACACTGAAGCTTTCTTT
TRBD1	-	TRBJ2-6	TRBV30	CAWSAGQGAGANVLTF	TGTGCCTGGAGTGCTGGACAGGGGGCTGGGGCCAACGTCCTGACTTTC
-	-	TRBJ1-5	TRBV2	CASRGRMGNQPQHF	TGTGCCAGCAGAGGCAGGATGGGCAATCAGCCCCAGCATTTT
TRBD2	-	TRBJ2-4	TRBV5-1	CASSSRTSGSPVAKNIQYF	TGCGCCAGCAGCTCCAGGACTAGCGGGAGTCCTGTAGCCAAAAACATTCAGTACTTC
-	-	TRBJ2-7	TRBV11-1	CASRRQTNSYEQYF	TGTGCCAGCAGAAGACAGACAAACTCCTACGAGCAGTACTTC
-	-	TRBJ1-2	TRBV11-2	CASSLGAESYGYTF	TGTGCCAGCAGCTTAGGGGCAGAGAGCTATGGCTACACCTTC
-	-	TRBJ2-6	TRBV19	CASRPDGSGANVLTF	TGTGCCAGCAGACCAGATGGCTCTGGGGCCAACGTCCTGACTTTC
TRBD1	-	TRBJ2-1	TRBV28	CASRLQGVSHEQFF	TGTGCCAGCAGACTCCAGGGGGTAAGCCATGAGCAGTTCTTC
-	few	TRBJ1-4	TRBV18	CASSRSRDNEKLFF	TGTGCCAGCTCACGGTCCAGGGATAATGAAAAACTGTTTTTT
-	-	TRBJ1-5	TRBV28	CASSSWTERWSNQPQHF	TGTGCCAGCAGTTCTTGGACAGAGAGGTGGAGCAATCAGCCCCAGCATTTT
-	-	TRBJ2-7	TRBV19	CASTTTDHYEQYF	TGTGCCAGCACCACGACAGATCACTACGAGCAGTACTTC